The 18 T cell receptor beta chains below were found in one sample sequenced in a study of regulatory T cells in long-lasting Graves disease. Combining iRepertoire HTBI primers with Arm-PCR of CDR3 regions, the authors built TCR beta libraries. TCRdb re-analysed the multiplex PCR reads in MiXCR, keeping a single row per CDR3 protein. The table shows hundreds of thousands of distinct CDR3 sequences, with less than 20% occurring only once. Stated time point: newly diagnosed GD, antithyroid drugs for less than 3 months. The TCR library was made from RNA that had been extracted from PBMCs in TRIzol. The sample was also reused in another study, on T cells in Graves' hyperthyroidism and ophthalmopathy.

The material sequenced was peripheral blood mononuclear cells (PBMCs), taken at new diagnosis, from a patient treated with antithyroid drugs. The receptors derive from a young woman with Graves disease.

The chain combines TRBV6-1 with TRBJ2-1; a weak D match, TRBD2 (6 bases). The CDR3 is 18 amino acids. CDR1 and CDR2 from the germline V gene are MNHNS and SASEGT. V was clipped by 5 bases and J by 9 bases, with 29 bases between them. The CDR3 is CASSTRRAGQSKGGEQFF. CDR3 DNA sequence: TGTGCCAGCAGTACCCGGCGGGCAGGGCAGTCTAAGGGAGGTGAGCAGTTCTTC.

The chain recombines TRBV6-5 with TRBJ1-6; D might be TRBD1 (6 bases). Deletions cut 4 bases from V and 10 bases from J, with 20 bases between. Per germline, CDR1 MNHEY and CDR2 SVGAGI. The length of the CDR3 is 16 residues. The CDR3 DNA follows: TGTGCCAGCAGTTTCGGACAGAGTATTGGTTCCTCACCCCTCCACTTT. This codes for CASSFGQSIGSSPLHF.

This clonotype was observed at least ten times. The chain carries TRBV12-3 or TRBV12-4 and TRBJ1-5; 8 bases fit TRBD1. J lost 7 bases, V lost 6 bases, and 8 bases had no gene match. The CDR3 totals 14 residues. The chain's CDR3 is CASRENTGGQPQHF. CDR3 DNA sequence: TGTGCCAGCAGGGAAAATACAGGGGGGCAGCCCCAGCATTTT.

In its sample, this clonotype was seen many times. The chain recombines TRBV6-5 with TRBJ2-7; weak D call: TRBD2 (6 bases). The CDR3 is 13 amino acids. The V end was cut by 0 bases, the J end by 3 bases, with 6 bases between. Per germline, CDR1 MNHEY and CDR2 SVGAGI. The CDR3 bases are TGTGCCAGCAGTTACTCGGAGGGCTACGAGCAGTACTTC. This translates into CASSYSEGYEQYF.

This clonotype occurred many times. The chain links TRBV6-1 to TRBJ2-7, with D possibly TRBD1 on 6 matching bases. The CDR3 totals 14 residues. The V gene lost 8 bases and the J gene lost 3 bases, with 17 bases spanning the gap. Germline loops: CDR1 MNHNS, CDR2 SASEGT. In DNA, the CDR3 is TGTGCCAGCCGGAACCCAGGGGATCTCTACGAGCAGTACTTC. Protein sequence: CASRNPGDLYEQYF.

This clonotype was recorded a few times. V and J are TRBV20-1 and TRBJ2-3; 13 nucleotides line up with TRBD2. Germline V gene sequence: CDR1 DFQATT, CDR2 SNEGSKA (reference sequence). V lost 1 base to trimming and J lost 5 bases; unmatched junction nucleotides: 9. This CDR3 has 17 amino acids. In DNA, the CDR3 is TGCAGTGCTAGAGTAACTAGCGGGAGGGTCTGGAGAGATACGCAGTATTTT. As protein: CSARVTSGRVWRDTQYF.

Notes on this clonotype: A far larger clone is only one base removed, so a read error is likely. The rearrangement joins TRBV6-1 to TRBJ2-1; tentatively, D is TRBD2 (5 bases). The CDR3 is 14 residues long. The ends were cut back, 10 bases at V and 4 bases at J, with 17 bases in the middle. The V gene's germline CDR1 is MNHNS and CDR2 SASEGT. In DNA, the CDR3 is TGTGCCATCACCGGGGAGCGGCCGTACAATGAGCAGTTCTTC. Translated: CAITGERPYNEQFF.

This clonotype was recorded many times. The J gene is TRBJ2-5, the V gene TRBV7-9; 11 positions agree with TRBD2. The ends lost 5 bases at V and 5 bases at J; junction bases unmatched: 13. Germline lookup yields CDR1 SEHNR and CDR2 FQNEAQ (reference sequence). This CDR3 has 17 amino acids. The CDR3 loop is CASSRLGVSSGRETQYF. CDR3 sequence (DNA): TGTGCCAGCAGCCGGCTCGGCGTCTCTAGCGGGAGGGAGACCCAGTACTTC.

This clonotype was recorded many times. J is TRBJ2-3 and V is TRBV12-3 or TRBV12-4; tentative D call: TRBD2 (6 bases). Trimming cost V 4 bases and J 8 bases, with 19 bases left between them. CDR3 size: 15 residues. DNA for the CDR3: TGTGCCAGCAGTTCGTACCTCTCGACGGGGGTTACGCAGTATTTT. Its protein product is CASSSYLSTGVTQYF.

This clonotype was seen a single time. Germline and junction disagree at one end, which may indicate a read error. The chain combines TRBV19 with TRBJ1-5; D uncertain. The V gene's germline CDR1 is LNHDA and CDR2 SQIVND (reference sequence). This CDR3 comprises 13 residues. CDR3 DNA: TGTGCCAGTAGTGACGGCGCCAATCAGCCCCGGCATTTT. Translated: CASSDGANQPRHF. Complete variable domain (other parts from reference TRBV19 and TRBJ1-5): DGGITQSPKYLFRKEGQNVTLSCEQNLNHDAMYWYRQDPGQGLRLIYYSQIVNDFQKGDIAEGYSVSREKKESFPLTVTSAQKNPTAFYLCASSDGANQPRHFGDGTRLSIL.

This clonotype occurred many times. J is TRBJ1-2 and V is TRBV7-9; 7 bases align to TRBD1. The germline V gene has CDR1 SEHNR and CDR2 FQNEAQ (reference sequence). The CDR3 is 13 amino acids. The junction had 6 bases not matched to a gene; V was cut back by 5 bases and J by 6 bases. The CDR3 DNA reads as TGTGCCAGCAGCACCCCAGGGGGGGATGGCTACACCTTC. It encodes CASSTPGGDGYTF.

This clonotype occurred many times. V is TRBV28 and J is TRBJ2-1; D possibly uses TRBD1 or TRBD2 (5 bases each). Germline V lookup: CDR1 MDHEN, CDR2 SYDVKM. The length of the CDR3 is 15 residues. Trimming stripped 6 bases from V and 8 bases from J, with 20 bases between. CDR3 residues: CASSPTRGLLDEQFF. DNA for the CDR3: TGTGCCAGCAGCCCAACCCGGGGCCTCCTCGATGAGCAGTTCTTC.

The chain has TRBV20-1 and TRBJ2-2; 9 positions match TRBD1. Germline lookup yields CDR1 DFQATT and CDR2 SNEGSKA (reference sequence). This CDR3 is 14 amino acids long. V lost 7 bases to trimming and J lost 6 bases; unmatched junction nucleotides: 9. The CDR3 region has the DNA TGCAGTGTACCCAGGACAGGGGTGGCCGGGGAGCTGTTTTTT. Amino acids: CSVPRTGVAGELFF.

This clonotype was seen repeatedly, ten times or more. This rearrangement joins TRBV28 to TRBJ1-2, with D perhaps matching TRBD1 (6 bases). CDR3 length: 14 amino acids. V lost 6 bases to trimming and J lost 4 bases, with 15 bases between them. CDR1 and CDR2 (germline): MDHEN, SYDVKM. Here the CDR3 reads CASRRTGTSYGYTF. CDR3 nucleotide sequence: TGTGCCAGCAGGCGAACCGGGACAAGCTATGGCTACACCTTC.

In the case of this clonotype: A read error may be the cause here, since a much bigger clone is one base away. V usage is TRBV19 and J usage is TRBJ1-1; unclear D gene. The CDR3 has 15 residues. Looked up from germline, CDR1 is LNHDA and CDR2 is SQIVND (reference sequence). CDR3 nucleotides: TGTGCCAGTAGTATACCGCGACACCCGAACACTGGAGCTTTCTTT. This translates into CASSIPRHPNTGAFF. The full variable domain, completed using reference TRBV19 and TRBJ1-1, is DGGITQSPKYLFRKEGQNVTLSCEQNLNHDAMYWYRQDPGQGLRLIYYSQIVNDFQKGDIAEGYSVSREKKESFPLTVTSAQKNPTAFYLCASSIPRHPNTGAFFGQGTRLTVV.

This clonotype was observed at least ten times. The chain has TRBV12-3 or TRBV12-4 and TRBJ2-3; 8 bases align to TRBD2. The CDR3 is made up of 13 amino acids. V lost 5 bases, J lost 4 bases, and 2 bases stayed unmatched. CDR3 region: CASSDGGADTQYF. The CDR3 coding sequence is TGTGCCAGCAGTGACGGGGGGGCAGATACGCAGTATTTT.

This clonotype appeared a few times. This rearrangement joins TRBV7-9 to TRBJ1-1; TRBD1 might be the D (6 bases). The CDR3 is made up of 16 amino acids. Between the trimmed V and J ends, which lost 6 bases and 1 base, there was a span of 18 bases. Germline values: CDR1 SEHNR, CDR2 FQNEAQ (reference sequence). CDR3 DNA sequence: TGTGCCAGCAGAGGGGAGGGGGGGCGCGGGAACACTGAAGCTTTCTTT. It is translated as CASRGEGGRGNTEAFF.

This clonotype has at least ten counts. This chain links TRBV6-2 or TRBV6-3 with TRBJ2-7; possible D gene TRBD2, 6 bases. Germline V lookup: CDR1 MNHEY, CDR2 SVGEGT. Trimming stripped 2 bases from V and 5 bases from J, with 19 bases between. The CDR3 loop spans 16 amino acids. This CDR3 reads CASSYAAGTSSHEQYF. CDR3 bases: TGTGCCAGCAGTTACGCTGCAGGCACTAGCTCTCACGAGCAGTACTTC.